This passage covers 11 T cell receptor beta chains from one sample sequenced in a study of blood T cells in healthy people across ages. The authors ran a second PCR of 7 to 11 cycles using a sample-barcoded 5' primer and a J-beta primer mix. TCRdb passed the 5' RACE reads through MiXCR, listing each CDR3 protein once. The table records 750,000 to 950,000 distinct CDR3 sequences, roughly 25% of them present only once. These data also featured in a second study, about T cells of mothers and their children.

Sequenced sample: blood. These receptors originate from a boy aged 5 to 17 in good health.

In DNA, the CDR3 is TGCAGTGCTCGTCGGGACAGGCAAAACTATGGCTACACCTTC. Translation gives CSARRDRQNYGYTF. This rearrangement joins TRBV20-1 to TRBJ1-2; 8 positions match TRBD1. With 5 bases clipped from V and 2 bases from J, the junction kept 7 bases outside the gene matches. The CDR3 loop spans 14 amino acids. Germline values: CDR1 DFQATT, CDR2 SNEGSKA (reference sequence).

The chain is built from TRBV6-1 and TRBJ2-7, with TRBD1 identical over 8 bases. From germline, CDR1 is MNHNS and CDR2 SASEGT. After removal of 1 base from V and 7 bases from J, the junction contained 6 bases not matched to a gene. The length of the CDR3 is 14 residues. The CDR3 nucleotides are TGTGCCAGCAGTGAAGGGCAGGGGGCTGAAGAGCAGTACTTC. The encoded protein is CASSEGQGAEEQYF.

This chain links TRBV7-2 with TRBJ2-6, with no clear D. The germline V and J ends were trimmed by 8 bases and 4 bases, with 12 bases remaining between them. Germline CDR1 SGHTA, CDR2 FQGNSA. This CDR3 has 14 amino acids. CDR3: CASPADGGANVLTF. In nucleotides, the CDR3 is TGTGCCAGCCCGGCCGACGGAGGGGCCAACGTCCTGACTTTC.

V and J are TRBV5-6 and TRBJ2-1; 7 bases are a match to TRBD2. Germline trimming cut 4 bases from V and 14 bases from J; bases unmatched to any gene: 6. The CDR3 spans 11 residues. Germline V gene sequence: CDR1 SGHDT, CDR2 YYEEEE. This chain's CDR3 is CASSGRALEFF. CDR3 nucleotides: TGTGCCAGCAGCGGGAGGGCCCTGGAGTTCTTC.

V usage is TRBV29-1 and J usage is TRBJ2-4, with D perhaps TRBD1 or TRBD2 (6 bases each). There are 14 residues in the CDR3. Trimming removed 2 bases from V and 5 bases from J, with 13 bases in between. The germline gives CDR1 SQVTM, CDR2 ANQGSEA. In DNA, the CDR3 is TGCAGCGTTGAAAGGGGGGATAGCCAAAACATTCAGTACTTC. As protein: CSVERGDSQNIQYF.

This clonotype was found a few times. The J gene is TRBJ2-7, the V gene TRBV3-1; D remains ambiguous. The CDR3 sequence is 11 residues long. V was pared by 4 bases and J by 5 bases, with 6 bases between. Germline CDR1 LGHDT, CDR2 YNNKEL (reference sequence). The CDR3 spells CASSPKDEQYF. The CDR3, as DNA: TGTGCCAGCAGCCCCAAAGACGAGCAGTACTTC.

This clonotype was counted between two and nine times. The DNA of the CDR3 is TGTGCCAGCCGGGGGCCTCAAGAGACCCAGTACTTC. It yields the protein CASRGPQETQYF. This chain connects TRBV5-5 to TRBJ2-5; D possibly uses TRBD1 or TRBD2 (6 bases each). The ends were cut back, 7 bases at V and 2 bases at J, with 9 bases in the middle. The germline V gene encodes CDR1 SGHKS and CDR2 YYEKEE (reference sequence). The CDR3 is 12 residues long.

This clonotype was observed a handful of times. The gene calls are TRBV29-1 and TRBJ2-7, with TRBD2 as a possible D gene (5 bases). Trimming cost V 0 bases and J 4 bases, with 10 bases left between them. The CDR3 is 13 amino acids. Per the germline V gene, CDR1 is SQVTM and CDR2 is ANQGSEA. CDR3 loop: CSVEESGGYEQYF. The CDR3 DNA sequence: TGCAGCGTTGAAGAAAGCGGCGGGTACGAGCAGTACTTC.

The CDR3 bases are TGTGCCAGCAGTGAGTCACTGATATACAATGAGCAGTTCTTC. Protein product: CASSESLIYNEQFF. The chain employs TRBV6-1 and TRBJ2-1; D gene uncertain. Germline assignment: CDR1 MNHNS and CDR2 SASEGT. V dropped 3 bases and J dropped 4 bases, with 10 bases sitting between them. This CDR3 region has 14 residues.

The chain carries TRBV12-3 or TRBV12-4 and TRBJ1-5; D not resolved. The ends were cut back, 3 bases at V and 5 bases at J, with 8 bases in the middle. This CDR3 is built from 13 residues. This CDR3 is CASSFDIHQPQHF. The CDR3, as DNA: TGTGCCAGCAGTTTCGACATTCATCAGCCCCAGCATTTT.

The chain combines TRBV12-5 with TRBJ2-5; D is perhaps TRBD1 or TRBD2 (5 bases each). The DNA matches TRBJ2-7 better at its end, which makes the J call doubtful. Germline V gives CDR1 LGHNT, CDR2 FRNRAP. This CDR3 has 13 amino acids. CDR3 sequence reads: CASGFGTVYEQYF. CDR3 bases: TGTGCTAGTGGTTTCGGGACCGTTTACGAGCAGTACTTC.